Presented here are 20 T cell receptor beta chains from one specimen sequenced in a study of T cell responses to AZD1222 COVID-19 vaccine. Assay used: immunoSEQ multiplex PCR; TCRdb lists only in-frame clones, some missing. The top ten hold 6% to 8% of the sample, which has some 48,000 clones, 80% to 90% seen once. The source material was peripheral blood, sampled 28 days after the second AZD1222 dose. Receptors were obtained from an adult who received the AZD1222 COVID-19 vaccine.

This clone was picked up a small number of times. The gene calls are TRBV10-1 and TRBJ2-1; TRBD2 agrees at 9 bases. Per the germline V gene, CDR1 is WNHNN and CDR2 is SYGVQD (reference sequence). The CDR3 covers 17 residues. V shed 5 bases, J shed 1 base, and the junction held 9 bases outside the gene matches. In DNA, the CDR3 is TGCGCCAGCAGTCGGGTGACTAGCGGCCCATCCTACAATGAGCAGTTCTTC. It specifies CASSRVTSGPSYNEQFF.

V usage is TRBV30 and J usage is TRBJ1-3; 7 bases map to TRBD1. Germline CDR1 reads GTSNPN; CDR2 reads SVGIG (reference sequence). Germline trimming cut 4 bases from V and 2 bases from J; bases unmatched to any gene: 14. The length of the CDR3 is 17 residues. The CDR3 DNA follows: TGTGCCTGGAAGGACCGTCGACAGGGCAATACTGGAAACACCATATATTTT. Its translation is CAWKDRRQGNTGNTIYF.

Worth noting for this clone: The sample holds other DNA sequences that translate to the same CDR3. The J gene is TRBJ2-2, the V gene TRBV9; D is unclear. This CDR3 comprises 14 residues. The germline V and J ends were trimmed by 4 bases and 3 bases, with 10 bases remaining between them. The germline V gene has CDR1 SGDLS and CDR2 YYNGEE. CDR3 protein: CASSPRVYTGELFF. In DNA, the CDR3 is TGTGCCAGCAGCCCTAGAGTATACACCGGGGAGCTGTTTTTT.

The chain joins TRBV16 to TRBJ1-2; D might be TRBD1 (6 bases). The CDR3 spans 15 residues. Germline V gene lookup returns CDR1 KGHSY and CDR2 FQNENV. Trimming took off 2 bases at V and 1 base at J, with 11 bases between the two ends. DNA for the CDR3: TGTGCCAGCAGCCAAAGGACAGAACTTAACTATGGCTACACCTTC. Protein product: CASSQRTELNYGYTF.

The chain recombines TRBV5-1 with TRBJ1-1; TRBD1 matches at 12 bases. Germline values: CDR1 SGHRS, CDR2 YFSETQ. V lost 4 bases, J lost 8 bases, and 6 bases stayed unmatched. The CDR3 length is 14 residues. The CDR3, as DNA: TGCGCCAGCAGCCCCCCGGGACAGGGGGCGGAAGCTTTCTTT. This codes for CASSPPGQGAEAFF.

This clone was observed once. The genes are TRBV28 and TRBJ1-1; 8 nucleotides align to TRBD1. Germline V lookup: CDR1 MDHEN, CDR2 SYDVKM. This CDR3 is built from 12 residues. The J segment lost 6 bases and the V segment lost 10 bases, leaving 7 bases of the junction unmatched. The CDR3 spells CATGTGIPEAFF. CDR3 nucleotide sequence: TGTGCCACCGGGACAGGCATACCTGAAGCTTTCTTT.

V and J are TRBV18 and TRBJ1-3, with D uncertain. This CDR3 is 16 amino acids long. The germline gives CDR1 KGHSH, CDR2 LQKENI. Trimming removed 3 bases at V and 0 bases at J, with 12 bases between. CDR3 coding DNA: TGTGCCAGCTCACCGCGGACGGAGAGCTCTGGAAACACCATATATTTT. Translated, it gives CASSPRTESSGNTIYF.

The CDR3: CATEGLNTGELFF. CDR3 sequence (DNA): TGTGCCACCGAAGGGCTAAACACCGGGGAGCTGTTTTTT. V usage is TRBV15 and J usage is TRBJ2-2; D is unclear. Trimming took off 8 bases at V and 2 bases at J, with 9 bases between the two ends. Germline V gives CDR1 LNHNV, CDR2 YYDKDF (reference sequence). The CDR3 totals 13 residues.

This clone occurred once. V and J are TRBV7-8 and TRBJ2-3; unclear D gene. CDR1 SGHVS and CDR2 FQNEAQ come from the germline V gene. V was trimmed by 3 bases and J by 5 bases, leaving 15 bases between them. The CDR3 sequence is 15 residues long. The DNA for the CDR3 is TGTGCCAGCAGCTTCGTCCTAGGGTATGGAGATACGCAGTATTTT. It encodes CASSFVLGYGDTQYF. The whole variable domain, remainder taken from reference TRBV7-8 and TRBJ2-3, is GAGVSQSPRYKVAKRGQDVALRCDPISGHVSLFWYQQALGQGPEFLTYFQNEAQLDKSGLPSDRFFAERPEGSVSTLKIQRTQQEDSAVYLCASSFVLGYGDTQYFGPGTRLTVL.

The chain recombines TRBV20-1 with TRBJ1-5; 10 bases are shared with TRBD1. Germline V gene sequence: CDR1 DFQATT, CDR2 SNEGSKA (reference sequence). The J segment lost 4 bases and the V segment lost 3 bases, leaving 9 bases of the junction unmatched. The length of the CDR3 is 16 residues. The CDR3: CSASVDGQGGNQPQHF. CDR3 DNA: TGCAGTGCTAGTGTGGATGGACAGGGGGGAAATCAGCCCCAGCATTTT.

The chain uses TRBV6-4 and TRBJ2-1; D might be TRBD2 (5 bases). The CDR3 loop spans 14 amino acids. Germline loops: CDR1 MRHNA, CDR2 SNTAGT. The V end was cut by 0 bases, the J end by 8 bases, with 11 bases between. The DNA for the CDR3 is TGTGCCAGCAGTGACTCGGCTAGCCATTATGAGCAGTTCTTC. This gives the protein CASSDSASHYEQFF.

The chain uses TRBV7-3 and TRBJ1-5; D gene uncertain. Trimming left V 5 bases short and J 3 bases short, with 8 bases between. Germline V gene data show CDR1 as SGHTA and CDR2 as FQGTGA. This CDR3 has 13 residues. The CDR3 loop reads CASSETDNQPQHF. The CDR3 coding sequence is TGTGCCAGCAGCGAGACTGACAATCAGCCCCAGCATTTT.

This sequence joins TRBV15 and TRBJ2-3; 11 nucleotides agree with TRBD1. Germline lookup yields CDR1 LNHNV and CDR2 YYDKDF (reference sequence). CDR3 length: 16 amino acids. V lost 3 bases to trimming and J lost 0 bases; unmatched junction nucleotides: 2. For the CDR3, the DNA is TGTGCCACCAGCAGGGGACAGGGGGGAAGCACAGATACGCAGTATTTT. It specifies CATSRGQGGSTDTQYF.

The chain links TRBV9 to TRBJ2-2; D is possibly TRBD1 (8 bases). Trimming removed 4 bases at V and 10 bases at J, with 17 bases between. Germline assignment: CDR1 SGDLS and CDR2 YYNGEE. The CDR3 length is 14 residues. The CDR3 nucleotides read TGTGCCAGCAGCTCACAGGGGGGGCAGACGGAGCTGTTTTTT. Amino acids: CASSSQGGQTELFF.

This chain connects TRBV7-8 to TRBJ1-5, with D unresolved. The CDR3 runs to 14 residues. Germline CDR1 and CDR2: SGHVS and FQNEAQ. V shed 7 bases and J shed 5 bases, with 15 bases lying between them. The CDR3 bases are TGTGCCAGCACCACCGGAGGATGGGATCAGCCCCAGCATTTT. The encoded protein is CASTTGGWDQPQHF.

The chain carries TRBV3-1 (or the pseudogene TRBV3-2) and TRBJ2-7; possible D gene TRBD1, 6 bases. The V and J ends lost 4 bases and 0 bases respectively, with 22 bases between them. This CDR3 spans 18 amino acids. Germline values: CDR1 LGHDT, CDR2 YNNKEL (reference sequence). The CDR3 is CASSLLYPETGGSYEQYF. The DNA for the CDR3 is TGTGCCAGCAGCCTACTCTATCCAGAGACAGGCGGCTCCTACGAGCAGTACTTC.

The chain links TRBV4-3 to TRBJ2-3, with 8 positions matching TRBD2. Germline CDR1 reads LGHNA; CDR2 reads YSLEER. The length of the CDR3 is 17 residues. V dropped 0 bases and J dropped 2; count of bases not matched to a gene: 7. The CDR3 is CASSQDKTSGNTDTQYF. The CDR3 bases are TGCGCCAGCAGCCAAGATAAAACTAGCGGAAACACAGATACGCAGTATTTT.

The rearrangement uses TRBV11-3 and TRBJ2-1, with D perhaps matching TRBD1 (8 bases). The CDR3 sequence is 14 residues long. V gave up 5 bases and J gave up 6 bases, with 14 bases separating them. Germline lookup yields CDR1 SGHNT and CDR2 YENEEA. The CDR3 DNA follows: TGTGCCAGCAGCACAGGGGGGGAGGCCAATGAGCAGTTCTTC. Protein: CASSTGGEANEQFF.

The chain recombines TRBV13 with TRBJ2-7, with D maybe TRBD1 (5 bases). V dropped 1 base and J dropped 1 base, with 11 bases sitting between them. The CDR3 is 15 amino acids. The germline gives CDR1 PRHDT, CDR2 FYEKMQ (reference sequence). This CDR3 reads CASSLVGRASYEQYF. The CDR3 DNA follows: TGTGCCAGCAGCTTAGTTGGCAGGGCGTCCTACGAGCAGTACTTC.

This clone came up a few times. The V call is TRBV19, the J call TRBJ1-1; the D is unclear. The germline V and J ends were trimmed by 7 bases and 2 bases, with 20 bases remaining between them. The CDR3 length is 16 residues. Germline lookup yields CDR1 LNHDA and CDR2 SQIVND (reference sequence). In nucleotides, the CDR3 is TGTGCCAGTACCAACGTACCCGCCACGGGTAACACTGAAGCTTTCTTT. Residues: CASTNVPATGNTEAFF.